This TCR beta chain stems from a study of T cell responses to AZD1222 COVID-19 vaccine. In the study overall: Pooling covered second doses at about 4 or about 12 weeks. Whole-study findings and limits: White British people made up most donors, females outnumbered males, and clonal diversity was possibly underestimated. Repertoires in all cases were sampled only once the peak T cell response had passed.

The CDR3 sequence is 14 residues long. The germline CDR1 and CDR2 sequences are SGHAT and FQNNGV. V dropped 3 bases and J dropped 0 bases, with 8 bases sitting between them. Of note for this clone: No antigen is known for it.

Profiling relied on immunoSEQ multiplex PCR, and the TCRdb table lists in-frame clones only, not all of them. The repertoire holds roughly 120,000 clones, with roughly nine tenths as singletons. The chain has TRBV11-2 and TRBJ1-2; D unclear. The receptor was derived from an adult in good health. The sequences come from peripheral blood, collected on day 0 of AZD1222 vaccination. The CDR3 nucleotides are TGTGCCAGCAGCTTTACCCCAACTAACTATGGCTACACCTTC. Translated: CASSFTPTNYGYTF.